This T cell receptor (beta chain) was retrieved from a study of PD-1 blockade in mismatch repair-deficient tumors. Overall study context: All were previously treated, progressing patients with some twelve mismatch repair-deficient cancer types.

With respect to this clone: The antigen is unknown.

This CDR3 is 13 amino acids long. Germline V lookup: CDR1 LNHDA, CDR2 SQIVND (reference sequence). V trimming: 6 bases; J trimming: 8 bases; junction bases outside the gene matches: 9. All patients were mismatch repair deficient, assessed by either PCR or immunohistochemistry. The TCR-sequenced patients were a few responders to pembrolizumab. The repertoire was sequenced with immunoSEQ multiplex PCR; TCRdb's copy has only in-frame clones and lacks some. This sample has approximately 80,000 clones, with approximately 80% found just once. Study results and limitations: Rapid post-treatment expansion, then contraction, generally preceding radiologic response, marked tumor-resident clones.

V and J are TRBV19 and TRBJ1-2; 7 nucleotides agree with TRBD1. The sequence was obtained from an adult with mismatch repair-deficient cancer. Material: peripheral blood, obtained 44 weeks after starting pembrolizumab. DNA for the CDR3: TGTGCCAGTAGCCGGGACAGAGAGTACGGCTACACCTTC. Its translation: CASSRDREYGYTF.